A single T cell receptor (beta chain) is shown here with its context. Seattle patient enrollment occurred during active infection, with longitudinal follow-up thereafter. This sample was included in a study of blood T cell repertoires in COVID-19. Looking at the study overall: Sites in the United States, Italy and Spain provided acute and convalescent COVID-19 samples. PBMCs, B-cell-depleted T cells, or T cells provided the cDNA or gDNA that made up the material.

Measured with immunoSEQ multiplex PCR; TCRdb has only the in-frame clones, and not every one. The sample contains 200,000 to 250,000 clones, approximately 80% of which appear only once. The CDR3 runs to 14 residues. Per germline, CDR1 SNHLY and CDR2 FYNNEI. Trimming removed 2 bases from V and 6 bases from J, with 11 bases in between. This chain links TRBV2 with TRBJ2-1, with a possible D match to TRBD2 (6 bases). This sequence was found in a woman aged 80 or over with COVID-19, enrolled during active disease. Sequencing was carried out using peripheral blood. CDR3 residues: CASSERRETNEQFF. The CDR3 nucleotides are TGTGCCAGCAGTGAACGCCGGGAGACCAATGAGCAGTTCTTC.